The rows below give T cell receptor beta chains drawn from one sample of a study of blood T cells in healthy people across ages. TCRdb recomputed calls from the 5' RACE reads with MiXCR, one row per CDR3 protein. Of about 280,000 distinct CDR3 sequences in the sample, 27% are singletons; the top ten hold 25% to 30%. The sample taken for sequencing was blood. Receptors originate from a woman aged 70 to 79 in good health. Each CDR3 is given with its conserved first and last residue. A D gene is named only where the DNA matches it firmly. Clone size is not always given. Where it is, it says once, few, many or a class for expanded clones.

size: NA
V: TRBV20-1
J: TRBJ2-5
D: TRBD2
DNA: TGCAGTGCTGGCCCTACGGGACTAGGGGTAGAGACCCAGTACTTC
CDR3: CSAGPTGLGVETQYF

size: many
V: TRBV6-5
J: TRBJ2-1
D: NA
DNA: TGTGCCAGCACCCCCACAAGGGGGGCTCGGGAGCAGTTCTTC
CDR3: CASTPTRGAREQFF

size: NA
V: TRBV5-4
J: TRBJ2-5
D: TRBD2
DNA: TGTGCCAGCAGCCTGGTGGGAGGGGAGACCCAGTACTTC
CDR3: CASSLVGGETQYF

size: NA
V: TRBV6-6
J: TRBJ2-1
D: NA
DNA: TGTGCCACCCACGGACAGACTAGGGTGAACAATGAGCAGTTCTTC
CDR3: CATHGQTRVNNEQFF

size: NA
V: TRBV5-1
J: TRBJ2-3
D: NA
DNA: TGCGCCAGCGATGCGGGCGCTAGCACAGATACGCAGTATTTT
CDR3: CASDAGASTDTQYF

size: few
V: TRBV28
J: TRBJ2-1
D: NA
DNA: TGTGCCAGCAGTTTACCGGGGGCCATCAATGAGCAGTTCTTC
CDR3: CASSLPGAINEQFF

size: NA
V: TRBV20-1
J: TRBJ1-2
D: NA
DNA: TGCAGTGCAGGGAAGATAGCTAACTATGGCTACACCTTC
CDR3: CSAGKIANYGYTF

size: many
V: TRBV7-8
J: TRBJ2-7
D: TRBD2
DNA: TGTGCCAGCAGCCCGGTAACTAGCGGGATTGCTTACGAGCAGTACTTC
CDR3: CASSPVTSGIAYEQYF

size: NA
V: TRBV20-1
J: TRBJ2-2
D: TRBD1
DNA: TGCAGTGCTGACGCGGGACAGGGGAACACCGGGGAGCTGTTTTTT
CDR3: CSADAGQGNTGELFF

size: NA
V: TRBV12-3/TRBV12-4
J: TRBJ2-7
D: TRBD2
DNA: TGTGCCAGCAGTTTAAGACTATCCGGACTAGCGGAACAGTACTTC
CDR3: CASSLRLSGLAEQYF

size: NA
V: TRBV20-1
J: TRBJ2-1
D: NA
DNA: TGCAGTGCTAGAGATGGGAGACCGCAGTTCTTC
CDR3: CSARDGRPQFF

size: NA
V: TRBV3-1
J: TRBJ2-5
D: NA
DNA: TGTGCCAGCAGCCAAGATATCCGGGAGCAGTACTTC
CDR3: CASSQDIREQYF

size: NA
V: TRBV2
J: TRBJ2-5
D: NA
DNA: TGTGCCAGCAGTAAAGACAGAGTTCAAGAGACCCAGTACTTC
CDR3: CASSKDRVQETQYF

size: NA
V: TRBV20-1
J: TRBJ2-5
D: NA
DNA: TGCAGTGCTAGAGAAACTGCGGGGTTCGGGGAGACCCAGTACTTC
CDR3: CSARETAGFGETQYF

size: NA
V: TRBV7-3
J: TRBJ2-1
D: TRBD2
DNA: TGTGCCAGCAGCGCCCGGGGACTAGCGGGCAGGAATAGGCAGTTCTTC
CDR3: CASSARGLAGRNRQFF

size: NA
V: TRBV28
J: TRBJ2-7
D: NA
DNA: TGTGCCACACAGACCTCGGGGCAGAAGTCCTACGAGCAGTACTTC
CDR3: CATQTSGQKSYEQYF

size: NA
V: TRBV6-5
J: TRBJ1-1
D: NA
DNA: TGTGCCAGCAGTTACTCGGATGGGGGACGGAAGAGGGCTTTCTTT
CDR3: CASSYSDGGRKRAFF

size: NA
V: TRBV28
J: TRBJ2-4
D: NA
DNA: TGTGCCAGCAGTTTAGGGGACATAGCAAACATTCAGTACTTC
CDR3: CASSLGDIANIQYF

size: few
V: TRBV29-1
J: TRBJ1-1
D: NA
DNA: TGCAGCGTTGGGACGGCCAACACTGAAGCTTTCTTT
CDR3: CSVGTANTEAFF

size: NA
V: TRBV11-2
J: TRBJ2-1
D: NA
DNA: TGTGCCAGCAGCCCTGGGGACTGGGGCTACAATGAGCAGTTCTTC
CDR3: CASSPGDWGYNEQFF

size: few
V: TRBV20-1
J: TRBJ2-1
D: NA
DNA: TGCAGTGCTAGTACCCTACTAGGGCCGCAGTTCTTC
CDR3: CSASTLLGPQFF

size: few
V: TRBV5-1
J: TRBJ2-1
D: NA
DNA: TGCGCCAGCAGCTTGTGGGTGACGACGAATGAGCAGTTCTTC
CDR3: CASSLWVTTNEQFF

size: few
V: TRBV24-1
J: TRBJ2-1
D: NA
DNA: TGTGCCACCAGTGATCCGGACCCGTCGAGCGACAATGAGCAGTTCTTC
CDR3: CATSDPDPSSDNEQFF

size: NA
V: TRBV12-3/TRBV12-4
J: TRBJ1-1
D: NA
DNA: TGTGCCAGCAGTTTGGGGCAGGGGAAAAAGAACACTGAAGCTTTCTTT
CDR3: CASSLGQGKKNTEAFF

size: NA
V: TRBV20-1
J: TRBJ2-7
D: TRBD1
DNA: TGCAGTGCCCAAAAGAGGGGACAGCCTAACTACGAGCAGTACTTC
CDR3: CSAQKRGQPNYEQYF

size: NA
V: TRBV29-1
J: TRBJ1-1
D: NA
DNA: TGCAGCGTTCACGGGGGGCTCGTGAACACTGAAGCTTTCTTT
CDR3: CSVHGGLVNTEAFF

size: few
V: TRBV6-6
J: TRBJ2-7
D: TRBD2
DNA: TGTGCCAGCAGCGGGACTAGCGGGAGTCAGGGCGAGCAGTACTTC
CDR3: CASSGTSGSQGEQYF

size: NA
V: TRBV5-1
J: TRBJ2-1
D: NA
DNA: TGCGCCAGCAGCGGAGCTAGGGAGCAGTTCTTC
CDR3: CASSGAREQFF

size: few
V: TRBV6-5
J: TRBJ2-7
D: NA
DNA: TGTGCCAGCAGAGACCTCAAGGGGCCCTCCTACGAGCAGTACTTC
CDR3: CASRDLKGPSYEQYF

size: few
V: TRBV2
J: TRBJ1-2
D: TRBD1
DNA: TGTGCCAGCAGTCCAGGGGACAGGGGCTATGGCTACACCTTC
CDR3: CASSPGDRGYGYTF

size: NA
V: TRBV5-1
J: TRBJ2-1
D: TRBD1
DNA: TGCGCCAGCAGGGTTCGGGACAGGGGCAATGAGCAGTTCTTC
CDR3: CASRVRDRGNEQFF